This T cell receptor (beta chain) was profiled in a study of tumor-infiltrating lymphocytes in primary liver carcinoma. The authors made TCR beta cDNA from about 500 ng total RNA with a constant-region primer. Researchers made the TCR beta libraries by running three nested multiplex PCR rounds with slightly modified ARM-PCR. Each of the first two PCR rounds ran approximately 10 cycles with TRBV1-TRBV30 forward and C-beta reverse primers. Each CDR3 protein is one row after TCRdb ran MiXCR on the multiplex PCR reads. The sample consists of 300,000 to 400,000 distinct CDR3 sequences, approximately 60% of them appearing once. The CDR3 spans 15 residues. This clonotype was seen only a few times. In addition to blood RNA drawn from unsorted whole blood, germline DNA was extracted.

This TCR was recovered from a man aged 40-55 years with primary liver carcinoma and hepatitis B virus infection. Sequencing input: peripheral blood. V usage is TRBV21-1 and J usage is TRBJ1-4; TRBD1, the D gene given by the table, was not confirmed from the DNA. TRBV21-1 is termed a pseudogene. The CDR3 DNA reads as TGTGCCAGCAGCAAAGTGTACCCTGGGGGTGAAAAACTGTTTTTT. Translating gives CASSKVYPGGEKLFF.